Listed here are 21 T cell receptor beta chains from one sample, sequenced in a study of tumor-infiltrating lymphocytes in primary liver carcinoma. Total RNA (about 500 ng) served as template for TCR beta cDNA synthesis primed by a constant-region primer. For TCR beta, libraries were produced by three nested multiplex PCR rounds using slightly modified ARM-PCR. Primers for the first two PCR rounds were TRBV1-TRBV30 forward primers and a C-beta reverse primer (approximately 10 cycles per round). TCRdb ran MiXCR on the multiplex PCR reads and lists one entry per CDR3 protein. The sample comprises roughly 100,000 distinct CDR3 sequences, around two thirds of which are singletons, and around 9.5% rests with the top ten. Total RNA and DNA came together from approximately 20-30 mg of bulk tissue without cell sorting. Material: liver tumor tissue from sampling region 5. Subset reported: tumor region T5, tumor centre. The receptors originated from an older woman with primary liver carcinoma and hepatitis B virus infection.

Notes on this clonotype: This may come from a read error, since a much larger clone is one base off. Since no conserved phenylalanine or tryptophan closes the CDR3, a read error is the likely cause. The chain is built from TRBV28 and TRBJ1-1, with D unclear. This CDR3 region has 12 residues. Per the germline V gene, CDR1 is MDHEN and CDR2 is SYDVKM. Trimming took off 7 bases at V and 7 bases at J, with 13 bases between the two ends. The DNA for the CDR3 is TGTGCCAGCACCTCAAATAGCCGTGAAGCTTTCTTA. Translated: CASTSNSREAFL.

In this sample, this clonotype turned up a few times. This chain links TRBV18 with TRBJ2-5; the D gene is possibly TRBD1 (5 bases). This CDR3 spans 17 amino acids. Germline loops: CDR1 KGHSH, CDR2 LQKENI. Trimming left V 0 bases short and J 3 bases short, with 17 bases between. The DNA for the CDR3 is TGTGCCAGCTCACCACCGTTACTGGACATCGTTAAAGAGACCCAGTACTTC. Residues: CASSPPLLDIVKETQYF.

Concerning this clonotype: A junction end diverges from the germline sequence, so it may reflect a read error. This chain uses TRBV6-1 with TRBJ2-3; 7 bases align to TRBD2. Looked up from germline, CDR1 is MNHNS and CDR2 is SASEGT. The CDR3 has 13 residues. CDR3 amino acids: CTTKAGLTDTEYF. CDR3 DNA sequence: TGTACCACCAAAGCGGGGCTCACAGATACGGAGTATTTT.

On this clonotype: Being one base from a much bigger clone, this may be a read error. This rearrangement joins TRBV7-9 to TRBJ2-7; 7 nucleotides align to TRBD1. The germline CDR1 and CDR2 sequences are SEHNR and FQNEAQ (reference sequence). The CDR3 extends over 15 amino acids. The CDR3 loop reads CASSSPNRGTNEHYF. The DNA of the CDR3 is TGTGCCAGCAGCTCCCCGAACAGGGGTACCAACGAGCATTACTTC.

This clonotype was observed a handful of times. CDR3 protein: CASSLWQGISSNQPQHF. CDR3 bases: TGTGCCAGCAGTTTATGGCAGGGAATTTCTAGCAATCAGCCCCAGCATTTT. The chain combines TRBV28 with TRBJ1-5; possibly TRBD1 for D (5 bases). The CDR3 sequence is 17 residues long. Trimming left V 0 bases short and J 0 bases short, with 12 bases between. Germline V gene data show CDR1 as MDHEN and CDR2 as SYDVKM.

This clonotype was counted ten times or more. The chain employs TRBV5-1 and TRBJ1-6, with D unresolved. Germline CDR1 reads SGHRS; CDR2 reads YFSETQ. The CDR3 runs 11 residues. Trimming took 0 bases from V and 12 from J, leaving 4 bases between them. CDR3 nucleotide sequence: TGCGCCAGCAGCTTGGACGGACCCCTCCACTTT. Translation: CASSLDGPLHF.

As concerns this clonotype: Relative to the germline gene, one junction end is altered; a read error may explain this. The chain combines TRBV7-8 with TRBJ2-1, with 7 bases matching TRBD2. CDR3 length equals 17 residues. The germline gives CDR1 SGHVS, CDR2 FQNEAQ. The CDR3 loop reads CASSLRERDFSYSEQFF. As DNA, the CDR3 is TGTGCTAGCAGCCTGCGGGAGAGGGACTTCTCCTACAGTGAGCAGTTCTTC. Full variable domain (rest looked up from reference TRBV7-8 and TRBJ2-1): GAGVSQSPRYKVAKRGQDVALRCDPISGHVSLFWYQQALGQGPEFLTYFQNEAQLDKSGLPSDRFFAERPEGSVSTLKIQRTQQEDSAVYLCASSLRERDFSYSEQFFGPGTRLTVL.

This clonotype was seen only once. A much bigger clone sits one base away, suggesting this may be a read error. The V gene is TRBV5-1, the J gene TRBJ2-3; the D gene is possibly TRBD2 (6 bases). This CDR3 region has 14 residues. Germline values: CDR1 SGHRS, CDR2 YFSETQ. Trimming removed 4 bases at V and 2 bases at J, with 11 bases between. The CDR3 coding sequence is TGCGCCAGCAGCATGGGGGGTGCCACAGATACGCAGTATTTT. Translation gives CASSMGGATDTQYF.

Concerning this clonotype: A single base separates this from a much larger clone, so it may be a read error. The chain joins TRBV5-5 to TRBJ2-4, with D maybe TRBD1 (6 bases). The germline V gene encodes CDR1 SGHKS and CDR2 YYEKEE (reference sequence). The CDR3 length is 16 residues. V gave up 0 bases and J gave up 9 bases, with 19 bases separating them. The CDR3 DNA reads TGTGCCAGCAGCTTGGACGGCGGACAGCTCGGAAGCATTCAGTACTTC. It codes for CASSLDGGQLGSIQYF. The variable domain in full, with the rest retrieved from reference TRBV5-5 and TRBJ2-4, is DAGVTQSPTHLIKTRGQQVTLRCSPISGHKSVSWYQQVLGQGPQFIFQYYEKEERGRGNFPDRFSARQFPNYSSELNVNALLLGDSALYLCASSLDGGQLGSIQYFGAGTRLSVL.

This clonotype has at least ten counts. The chain's CDR3 is CSVFGLRDRGTDTQYF. In nucleotides, the CDR3 is TGCAGCGTTTTCGGCCTCCGGGACAGGGGTACAGATACGCAGTATTTT. This chain connects TRBV29-1 to TRBJ2-3, with 10 bases identical to TRBD1. V dropped 5 bases and J dropped 3; count of bases not matched to a gene: 11. CDR1 SQVTM and CDR2 ANQGSEA come from the germline V gene. This CDR3 spans 16 amino acids.

Points on this clonotype: The CDR3 does not end in the conserved phenylalanine or tryptophan, so this is likely a read error. The rearrangement uses TRBV4-1 and TRBJ2-1; perhaps D is TRBD1 or TRBD2 (6 bases each). The CDR3 is made up of 13 amino acids. V was cut by 7 bases and J by 7 bases, with 14 bases left in between. CDR1 is MGHRA, CDR2 YSYEKL, per germline. The CDR3 nucleotides read TGCGCCAGCATACAACCGGGGGCTAATGAGCAGTTCTTA. This codes for CASIQPGANEQFL.

Note on this clonotype: One junction end disagrees with the germline gene, perhaps due to a read error. The chain employs TRBV12-5 and TRBJ2-7; 10 bases agree with TRBD1. The CDR3 is 14 residues long. Germline V gene sequence: CDR1 LGHNT, CDR2 FRNRAP. The CDR3 is CDSGLMGQGYEHYF. CDR3 in DNA: TGTGATAGTGGTTTGATGGGACAGGGGTACGAGCACTACTTC. Using reference TRBV12-5 and TRBJ2-7 for the parts outside the CDR3, the full variable domain is DARVTQTPRHKVTEMGQEVTMRCQPILGHNTVFWYRQTMMQGLELLAYFRNRAPLDDSGMPKDRFSAEMPDATLATLKIQPSEPRDSAVYFCDSGLMGQGYEHYFGPGTRLTVT.

This clonotype was seen ten or more times. The V gene is TRBV6-8, the J gene TRBJ2-5; TRBD2 agrees at 11 bases. Germline loops: CDR1 MNHGY, CDR2 SAAAGT. V lost 6 bases to trimming and J lost 5 bases; unmatched junction nucleotides: 14. The CDR3 has 17 amino acids. CDR3 nucleotides: TGTGCCAGCAGCCTATGGACTAGCGGGCCCCCGGGGGAGACCCAGTACTTC. This sequence encodes CASSLWTSGPPGETQYF.

Note on this clonotype: This may arise from a read error, as a much more abundant clone is one base away. The chain is built from TRBV7-9 and TRBJ2-6, with D possibly matching TRBD1 (6 bases). Germline assignment: CDR1 SEHNR and CDR2 FQNEAQ (reference sequence). The V end lost 1 base, the J end lost 2 bases, and 12 bases lay between the germline ends. The length of the CDR3 is 17 residues. CDR3 sequence (DNA): TGTGCCAGCAGCTTAGTGCTAGGGGGTACTGGGGCCAACGTCCTGACTTTC. Translating gives CASSLVLGGTGANVLTF.

As concerns this clonotype: The CDR3 end shows no conserved phenylalanine or tryptophan, and so a read error is likely. This sequence joins TRBV29-1 and TRBJ2-5; unclear D gene. Germline V gene lookup returns CDR1 SQVTM and CDR2 ANQGSEA. Trimming took off 2 bases at V and 6 bases at J, with 13 bases between the two ends. This CDR3 spans 13 amino acids. CDR3 sequence: CSVELPAQKTQYL. The CDR3 DNA is TGCAGCGTTGAACTACCCGCGCAAAAGACCCAGTACCTC.

To note about this clonotype: Given a much more abundant clone one base away, this may be a read error. The chain has TRBV7-9 and TRBJ1-1; possible D gene TRBD1, 6 bases. Germline CDR1 reads SEHNR; CDR2 reads FQNEAQ (reference sequence). The CDR3 contains 14 residues. The CDR3 bases are TGTGTCAGCAGCCCGACAGGCGAGAACACTGAAGCTTTCTTT. Translation gives CVSSPTGENTEAFF.

With respect to this clonotype: A much larger clone lies a single base off, so this may be a read error. The conserved phenylalanine or tryptophan normally closing the CDR3 is absent here, so this likely arose from a read error. The chain employs TRBV29-1 and TRBJ1-5; weak D call: TRBD1 (5 bases). Germline V gene data show CDR1 as SQVTM and CDR2 as ANQGSEA. Trimming shortened V by 5 bases and J by 3 bases, and 14 bases separated the two germline ends. The CDR3 runs to 14 residues. The CDR3 DNA is TGCAGCGTTTCCACCGGGACCAACAATCAGCCCCAGCATTCT. Residues: CSVSTGTNNQPQHS.

This clonotype was detected only a few times. The chain carries TRBV2 and TRBJ2-3, with D perhaps matching TRBD2 (6 bases). The length of the CDR3 is 14 residues. V dropped 7 bases and J dropped 0 bases, with 11 bases sitting between them. CDR1 SNHLY and CDR2 FYNNEI come from the germline V gene. CDR3 DNA sequence: TGTGCCAGCACGTTGCGGGGCAGCACAGATACGCAGTATTTT. Its translation is CASTLRGSTDTQYF.

In regard to this clonotype: At one boundary the junction diverges from the germline segment, which might be a read error. The chain combines TRBV6-5 with TRBJ2-1, with 7 nucleotides matching TRBD2. There are 16 residues in the CDR3. Per germline, CDR1 MNHEY and CDR2 SVGAGI. The DNA for the CDR3 is TGTGCCAGCAGTTTGGCGGGTAGCGGGTCCAACAATGAGCAATTCTTC. It translates to CASSLAGSGSNNEQFF.

To note about this clonotype: Here the CDR3 omits its conserved ending phenylalanine or tryptophan, so a read error is the likely source. The genes are TRBV28 and TRBJ2-2, with unresolved D. Trimming removed 5 bases from V and 7 bases from J, with 14 bases in between. CDR1 is MDHEN and CDR2 is SYDVKM in the germline V gene. CDR3 length equals 14 residues. CDR3 DNA: TGTGCCAGCAGTCCGGCCTCGTTGTACGGGGAGCTGTTTTCT. Translation gives CASSPASLYGELFS.

This clonotype was recorded at least ten times. J is TRBJ2-5 and V is TRBV6-1; maybe TRBD2 (6 bases). The CDR3 consists of 14 residues. From germline, CDR1 is MNHNS and CDR2 SASEGT. Trimming cost V 9 bases and J 0 bases, with 14 bases left between them. The CDR3 DNA sequence: TGTGCCAGTCGGCGGGACCTGAACCAAGAGACCCAGTACTTC. Amino acids: CASRRDLNQETQYF.